This T cell receptor beta chain came from a study of cytomegalovirus exposure and HLA in healthy donors (dated by TCRdb to between 2016 and 2019). About the investigation overall: An earlier analysis of some 600 of the donors reported about 260 Gb of sequence data and 95 million to 140 million unique TCR beta sequences obtained from around 180 million T cells. Roughly 300 gigabases of sequencing data and around 90 million unique TCR sequences made up an early release that covered approximately 650 HLA-typed donors. Of the roughly 430 genotyped donors, about 80% fell in the genetic ancestry cluster associated with self-reported Caucasian donors. The aim of the study was to test whether cataloging public T cell receptors could identify signatures of past pathogen exposure. The study used immunosequencing to profile the T cell repertoires of some 600 subjects and linked those repertoires to cytomegalovirus serostatus. Besides the first cohort of approximately 670 subjects, a separate validation cohort made up of 120 different subjects was used. To predict cytomegalovirus infection status, the study combined high-throughput TCR immunosequencing, statistical association of individual TCRs with disease status, and machine learning. In a later analysis, previously published TCR beta repertoires from 666 donors were re-analyzed and high-resolution HLA genotyping was added so that TCR occurrence patterns could be studied. In the later analysis, no new phenotypic data were used to find candidate immune exposures; instead, reliance was placed on TCR beta sequences and their occurrence across donors. To decide whether each TCR beta V gene segment behaved as functional or pseudogenic, an earlier analysis of some 600 of the donors relied on high-throughput TCR beta sequencing. Alongside the repertoire data, information on donor age, sex, ethnicity and CMV serostatus was compiled. A later genetic analysis took genome-wide SNP genotypes for about three fifths of the 666 donors and used that subset as a discovery cohort. All discovery cohort repertoires had been generated on a single sequencing platform. HLA typing included class I and class II loci at four-digit resolution. The number of donors typed differed by locus, with roughly 629-640 for A, B, C, DRB1 and DQB1, roughly 520 for DQA1, 600 to 610 for DPA1, and approximately 470 for DPB1. About five DR-DQ haplotypes were treated as single units for association and clustering because of strong linkage in the cohort. Across about 370 genotyped donors of the cohort, an average of approximately 220,000 unique TCR beta nucleotide sequences per donor were sequenced, and about a sixth of those sequences were non-productive.

The cohort comprised under 700 healthy bone marrow donors. At the time of sampling, all cohort members were nominally healthy, though unrecorded immune exposures were likely present. The donor tested CMV seronegative, placing the donor among the 352 seronegative members of the cohort. A peripheral blood sample was provided by each donor, and peripheral blood mononuclear cells were used for TCR beta sequencing. The Qiagen DNeasy Blood Extraction Kit was used to extract genomic DNA from the blood cell samples. Preparation of the library involved the immunoSEQ multiplex PCR assay. A mixture of 60 forward primers for TCR Vbeta segments and 13 reverse primers for TCR Jbeta segments was used in the multiplex PCR. The CDR3 region of rearranged TCR beta genes was amplified from genomic DNA with a multiplex PCR assay. Amplified TCR beta libraries were sequenced as 87-base-pair reads on the Illumina HiSeq System. The original methods were these. Across the 500 to 850 repertoires, a later analysis counted 75 million to 90 million unique TCR beta chains, around 10 million of which were shared by at least two donors. A nearest-neighbor algorithm error-corrected the raw reads and collapsed the reads into unique sequences, merging closely related sequences to remove PCR and sequencing errors. CDR3 sequences were aligned to IMGT reference sequences to assign V, D and J gene segments. For a sequence to be retained, a match of at least six nucleotides was required to both a V gene segment and a J gene segment. Rearrangements were called productive when the CDR3 lacked stop codons and stayed in frame with V and J; all others were non-productive. Following IMGT convention, CDR3 was defined as the stretch from the second conserved V-encoded cysteine to the conserved J-encoded phenylalanine. Sequences without an unambiguous match to a single V gene segment were excluded from the earlier analysis of a few hundred of the donors. In an earlier analysis of a few hundred of the donors, V segments were called functional above 56.7% productive rearrangements and were called segregating when the between-donor standard deviation exceeded 5%. To diagnose cytomegalovirus status from the catalog of TCR beta chain sequences, a statistical classification framework was built. In a later analysis, TCR nucleotide sequences were compared against IMGT/GENE-DB human TR gene sequences so that V and J genes could be assigned. Using the TCRdist pipeline, a later analysis assigned CDR3 sequences along with most-parsimonious VDJ recombination scenarios. In a later analysis, every TCR beta chain was defined by the combination of its CDR3 amino acid sequence and its V-gene family, and reads without a unique V-gene family were dropped. In a later analysis, several hundred highly shared, low-generation-probability nucleotide sequences were removed to address suspected cross-contamination and a sequencing artifact. For each public chain, a later analysis derived a clonal expansion index from normalized ranks of inferred template counts within each repertoire. A later analysis computed generation probabilities with a VDJ recombination model fitted to out-of-frame rearrangements, and checked the results against IGoR. Hypergeometric tests were used in a later analysis to score TCR-TCR, TCR-HLA and TCR-CMV co-occurrence, with a repertoire-size bias correction applied to the TCR pairs. In a later analysis, false discovery rates were estimated by permuting HLA or CMV assignments 20 times. In a later analysis, co-occurring TCRs were grouped using DBSCAN, and TCRdist sequence similarity was added for clustering within HLA-allele-positive subsets. For co-occurrence clustering, repertoires with fewer than 30,000 or more than 120,000 public chains were excluded, along with 4 to 6 repertoires with anomalous nucleotide sharing. This is the immuneACCESS table as TCRdb keeps it, with only in-frame sequences that have V and J called. A part of the clones is gone; compared with another copy, unresolved V genes explain less than half, and the rest is unexplained. For V, J and clone size, that table is used; D and trimming come from the DNA. Counted in this sample were about 120,000 clones; roughly 77% of them appeared once. The top ten clonotypes cover approximately 1.8% of the sample.

CDR1 LGHNA and CDR2 YNFKEQ are derived from the germline V gene. For this chain, trimming is 4 bases at the V end and 1 base at the J end, and the number of junction bases without a gene match is 5. The CDR3 starts with the cysteine, ends with the phenylalanine, and has 15 residues. CDR3 DNA is the only sequence kept; it has 45 bases, read in frame from the first base. As to this clone: Its antigen remains unidentified. No much larger clone is present one base from it, and per-base qualities are unavailable.

Beyond this particular receptor, the publication reports: Assigning TCR associations to individual alleles was difficult when HLA alleles, especially DR and DQ, strongly co-occurred. Because HLA typing was missing for some donors at each locus, association tests included only the typed subset. A cluster of highly shared sequence variants was judged likely to represent a technical artifact of the sequencing pipeline. Linkage disequilibrium might explain the correlated functional status among segregating V segments, but an unknown experimental factor could not be excluded. Over 15 rarely observed V segments, including chromosome 9 orphons, were excluded from the earlier analysis of approximately 500 of the donors because counts were too low. In a later analysis, HLA-associated TCR beta chains showed more clonal expansion and lower generation probabilities than non-associated chains that were equally common. A further reported finding was that TCR beta sequences accurately predicted the HLA-A and HLA-B alleles for most subjects in the first cohort. In a later analysis, TCR association rates were found to vary across HLA loci, with the most associated TCRs seen for DRB1 alleles and the fewest for HLA-C alleles. Immune exposure information for the cohort was limited to CMV serostatus. An association between a missense DCLRE1C variant and V-gene and J-gene trimming of TCR beta chains was found in a later genetic analysis and replicated in an independent cohort. Several of the top co-occurrence clusters appeared to be linked to parvovirus B19, influenza, CMV and Epstein-Barr virus, according to a later analysis. The authors suggested that the approach could potentially be generalized to other disease states and immunological phenotypes. In vitro tests confirmed that a few of the cytomegalovirus-associated TCR beta chains recognize cytomegalovirus antigens. Across donors, most TCR sequences were observed very rarely, whereas some public TCRs were present in many individuals. At a false discovery rate of 0.05, a later analysis linked fewer than 20,000 TCR beta sequences to specific HLA alleles. Roughly uniform sequencing depth across donors was assumed in presence/absence analyses, although this assumption may not hold. Most CMV-associated TCR beta chains appeared to be HLA-restricted in a later analysis, and the HLA associations seemed to be driven largely by CMV exposure. Some IMGT-functional V segments, including TRBV6-2 and TRBV6-3, could not be told apart with the 87-base-pair reads, so those segments were excluded. In both the original and validation cohorts, the classifier was reported to diagnose cytomegalovirus status with high specificity and sensitivity. Only TCR beta chains were sequenced in this cohort, and the absence of alpha or paired-chain data limited detectable features. Compared with the approximately 600-donor mean, donors in an Asian-associated ancestry cluster had fewer N-insertions in productive TCRs, according to a later genetic analysis. A total of 150 or so TCR beta chains were listed by the study as associated with cytomegalovirus. An earlier analysis of some 560 of the donors showed that most TCR beta V segments appeared in productive rearrangements either about 90% or about 30% of the time, which broadly matched IMGT annotations.

The sequence links TRBV4-2 to TRBJ2-3; 7 bases in between match TRBD2. Material: PBMCs. The clonotype originates from a man aged 40-49 years in good health and CMV-seronegative. The CDR3 reads as follows: CASSPREGGTDTQYF. The nucleotide sequence reads TGTGCCAGCAGCCCGAGGGAGGGTGGCACAGATACGCAGTATTTT.